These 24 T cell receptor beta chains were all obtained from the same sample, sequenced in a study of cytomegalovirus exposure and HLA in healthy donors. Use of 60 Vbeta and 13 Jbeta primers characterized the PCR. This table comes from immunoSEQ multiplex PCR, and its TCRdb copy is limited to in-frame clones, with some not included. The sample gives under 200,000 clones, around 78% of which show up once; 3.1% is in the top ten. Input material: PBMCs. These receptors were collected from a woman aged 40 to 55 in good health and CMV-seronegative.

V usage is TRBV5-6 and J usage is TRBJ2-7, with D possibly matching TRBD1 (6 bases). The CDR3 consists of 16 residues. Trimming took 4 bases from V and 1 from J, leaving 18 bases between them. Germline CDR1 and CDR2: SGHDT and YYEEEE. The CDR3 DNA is TGTGCCAGCAGCCGGGAACTGGACAGAGGATCCTACGAGCAGTACTTC. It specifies CASSRELDRGSYEQYF.

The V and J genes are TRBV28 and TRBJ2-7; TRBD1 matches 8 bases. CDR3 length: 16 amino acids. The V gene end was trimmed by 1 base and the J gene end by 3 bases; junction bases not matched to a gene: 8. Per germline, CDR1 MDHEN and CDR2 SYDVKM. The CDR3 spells CASSLYGTGSDYEQYF. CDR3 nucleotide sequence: TGTGCCAGCAGTTTATACGGGACAGGATCCGACTACGAGCAGTACTTC.

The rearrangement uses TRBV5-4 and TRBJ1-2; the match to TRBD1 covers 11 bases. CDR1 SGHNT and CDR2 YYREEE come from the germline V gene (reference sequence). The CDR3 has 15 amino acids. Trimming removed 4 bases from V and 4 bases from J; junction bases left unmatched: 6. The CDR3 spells CASSNRTGGGYGYTF. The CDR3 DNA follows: TGTGCCAGCAGCAACCGGACAGGGGGCGGCTATGGCTACACCTTC.

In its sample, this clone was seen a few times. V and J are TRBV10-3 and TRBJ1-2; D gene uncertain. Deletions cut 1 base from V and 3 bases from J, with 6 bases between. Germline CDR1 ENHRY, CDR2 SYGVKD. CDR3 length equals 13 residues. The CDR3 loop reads CAISEYRDYGYTF. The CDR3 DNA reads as TGTGCCATCAGTGAGTATCGGGACTATGGCTACACCTTC.

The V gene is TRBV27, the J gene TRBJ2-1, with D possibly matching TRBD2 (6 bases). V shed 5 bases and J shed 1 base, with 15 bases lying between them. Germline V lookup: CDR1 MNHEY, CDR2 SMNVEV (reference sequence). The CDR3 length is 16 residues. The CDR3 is CASSLTGTGSYNEQFF. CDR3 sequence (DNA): TGTGCCAGCAGTCTTACCGGGACTGGTTCCTACAATGAGCAGTTCTTC.

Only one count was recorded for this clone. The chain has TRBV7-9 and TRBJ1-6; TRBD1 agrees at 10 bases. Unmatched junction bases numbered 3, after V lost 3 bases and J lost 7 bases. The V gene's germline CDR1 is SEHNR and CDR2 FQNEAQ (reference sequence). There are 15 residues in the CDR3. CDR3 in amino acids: CASSFGGQGNSPLHF. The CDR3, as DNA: TGTGCCAGCAGCTTCGGGGGACAGGGGAATTCACCCCTCCACTTT. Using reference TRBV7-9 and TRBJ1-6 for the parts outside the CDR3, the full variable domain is DTGVSQNPRHKITKRGQNVTFRCDPISEHNRLYWYRQTLGQGPEFLTYFQNEAQLEKSRLLSDRFSAERPKGSFSTLEIQRTEQGDSAMYLCASSFGGQGNSPLHFGNGTRLTVT.

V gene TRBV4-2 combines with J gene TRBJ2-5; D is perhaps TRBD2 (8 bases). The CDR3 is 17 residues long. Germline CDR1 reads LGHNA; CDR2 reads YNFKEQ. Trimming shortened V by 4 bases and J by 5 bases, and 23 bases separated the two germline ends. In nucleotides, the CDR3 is TGTGCCAGCAGCCCAGGGGGGAGCAGCGGGGGTGGGGAGACCCAGTACTTC. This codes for CASSPGGSSGGGETQYF.

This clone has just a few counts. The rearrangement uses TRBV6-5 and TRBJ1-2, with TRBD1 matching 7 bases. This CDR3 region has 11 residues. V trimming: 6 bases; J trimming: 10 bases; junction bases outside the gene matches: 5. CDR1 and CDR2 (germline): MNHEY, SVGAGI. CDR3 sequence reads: CASSLGQVYTF. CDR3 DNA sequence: TGTGCCAGCAGCCTCGGACAGGTCTACACCTTC.

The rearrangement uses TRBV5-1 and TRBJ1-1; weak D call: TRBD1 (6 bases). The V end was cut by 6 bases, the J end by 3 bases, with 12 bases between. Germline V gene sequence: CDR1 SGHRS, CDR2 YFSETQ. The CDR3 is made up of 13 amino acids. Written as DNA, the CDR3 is TGCGCCAGCAACCTACAGGGCTACACTGAAGCTTTCTTT. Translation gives CASNLQGYTEAFF.

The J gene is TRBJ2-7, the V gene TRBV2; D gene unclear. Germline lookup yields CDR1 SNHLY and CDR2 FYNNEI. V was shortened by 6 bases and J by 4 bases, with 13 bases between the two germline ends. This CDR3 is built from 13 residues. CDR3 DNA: TGTGCCAGCAGCCCGCCGCGTGAGTACGAGCAGTACTTC. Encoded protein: CASSPPREYEQYF.

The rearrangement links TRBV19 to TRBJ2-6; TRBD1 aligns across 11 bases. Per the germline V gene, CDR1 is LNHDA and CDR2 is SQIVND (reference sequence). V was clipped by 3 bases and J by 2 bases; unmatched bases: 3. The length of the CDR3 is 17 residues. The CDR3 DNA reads TGTGCCAGTAGTATTGGGACAGGGGGGGCTGGGGCCAACGTCCTGACTTTC. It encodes CASSIGTGGAGANVLTF.

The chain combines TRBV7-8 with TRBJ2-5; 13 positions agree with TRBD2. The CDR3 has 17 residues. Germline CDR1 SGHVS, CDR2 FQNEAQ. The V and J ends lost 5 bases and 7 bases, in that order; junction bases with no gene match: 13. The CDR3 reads CASSAHKTSGRKGTQYF. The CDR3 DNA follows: TGTGCCAGCAGCGCGCACAAGACTAGCGGGAGGAAAGGGACCCAGTACTTC.

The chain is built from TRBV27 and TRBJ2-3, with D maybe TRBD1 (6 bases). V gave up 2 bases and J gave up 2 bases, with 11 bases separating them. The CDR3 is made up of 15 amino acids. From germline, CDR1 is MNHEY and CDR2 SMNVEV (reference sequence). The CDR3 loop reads CASSLGAGDTDTQYF. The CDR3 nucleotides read TGTGCCAGCAGTTTAGGAGCAGGGGACACAGATACGCAGTATTTT.

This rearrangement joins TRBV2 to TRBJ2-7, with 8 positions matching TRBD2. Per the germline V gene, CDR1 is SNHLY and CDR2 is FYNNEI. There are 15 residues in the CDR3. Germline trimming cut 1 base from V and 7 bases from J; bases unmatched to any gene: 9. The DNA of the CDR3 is TGTGCCAGCAGTGAAGACGGCGGGGGGAGAAGGGAGCAGTACTTC. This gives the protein CASSEDGGGRREQYF. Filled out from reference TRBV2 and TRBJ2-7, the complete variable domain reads EPEVTQTPSHQVTQMGQEVILRCVPISNHLYFYWYRQILGQKVEFLVSFYNNEISEKSEIFDDQFSVERPDGSNFTLKIRSTKLEDSAMYFCASSEDGGGRREQYFGPGTRLTVT.

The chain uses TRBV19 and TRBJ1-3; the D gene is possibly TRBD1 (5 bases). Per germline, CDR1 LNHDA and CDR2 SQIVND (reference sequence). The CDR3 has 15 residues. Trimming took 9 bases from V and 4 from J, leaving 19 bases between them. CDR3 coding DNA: TGTGCCAGCAGGGACGGAGGGATTTACGGAAACACCATATATTTT. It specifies CASRDGGIYGNTIYF.

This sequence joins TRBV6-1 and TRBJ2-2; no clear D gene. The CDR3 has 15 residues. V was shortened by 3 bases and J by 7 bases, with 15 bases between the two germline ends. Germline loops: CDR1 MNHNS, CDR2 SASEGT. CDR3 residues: CASSDSSFGGGELFF. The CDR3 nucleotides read TGTGCCAGCAGTGATTCCTCTTTTGGCGGCGGGGAGCTGTTTTTT.

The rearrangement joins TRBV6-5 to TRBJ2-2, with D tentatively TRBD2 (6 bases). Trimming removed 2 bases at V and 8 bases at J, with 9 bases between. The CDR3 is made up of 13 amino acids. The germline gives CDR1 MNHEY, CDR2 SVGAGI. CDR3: CASSYGGRGELFF. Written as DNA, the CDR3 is TGTGCCAGCAGTTACGGAGGGAGAGGGGAGCTGTTTTTT.

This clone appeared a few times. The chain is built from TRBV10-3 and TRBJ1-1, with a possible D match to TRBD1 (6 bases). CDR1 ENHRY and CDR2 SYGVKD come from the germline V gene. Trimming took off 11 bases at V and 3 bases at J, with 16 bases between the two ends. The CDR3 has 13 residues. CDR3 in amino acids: CAAGQMVDTEAFF. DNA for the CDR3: TGTGCCGCCGGACAGATGGTCGACACTGAAGCTTTCTTT.

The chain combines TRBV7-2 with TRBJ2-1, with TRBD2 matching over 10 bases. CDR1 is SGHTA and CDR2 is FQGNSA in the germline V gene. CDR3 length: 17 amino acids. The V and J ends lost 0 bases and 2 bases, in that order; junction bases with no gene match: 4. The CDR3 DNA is TGTGCCAGCAGCTTAGCGTCAAGCGGGGGGGCCTACAATGAGCAGTTCTTC. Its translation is CASSLASSGGAYNEQFF.

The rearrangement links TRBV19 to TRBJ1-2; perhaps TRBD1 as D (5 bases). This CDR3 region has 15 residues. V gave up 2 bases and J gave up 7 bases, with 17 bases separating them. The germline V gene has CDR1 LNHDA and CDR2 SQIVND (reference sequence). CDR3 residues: CASSITTVPYSGYTF. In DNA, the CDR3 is TGTGCCAGTAGTATAACGACAGTTCCGTATAGTGGCTACACCTTC. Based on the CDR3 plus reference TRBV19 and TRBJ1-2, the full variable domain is DGGITQSPKYLFRKEGQNVTLSCEQNLNHDAMYWYRQDPGQGLRLIYYSQIVNDFQKGDIAEGYSVSREKKESFPLTVTSAQKNPTAFYLCASSITTVPYSGYTFGSGTRLTVV.

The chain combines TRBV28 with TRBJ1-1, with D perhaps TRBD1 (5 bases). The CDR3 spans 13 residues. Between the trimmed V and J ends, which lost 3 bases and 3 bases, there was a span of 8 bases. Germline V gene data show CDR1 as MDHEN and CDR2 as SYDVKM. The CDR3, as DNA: TGTGCCAGCAGTTTCGGGGGTTACACTGAAGCTTTCTTT. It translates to CASSFGGYTEAFF.

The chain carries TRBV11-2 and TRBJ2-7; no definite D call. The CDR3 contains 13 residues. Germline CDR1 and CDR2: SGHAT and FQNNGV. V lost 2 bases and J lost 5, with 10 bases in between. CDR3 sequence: CASSLLGFDEQYF. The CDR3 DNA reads TGTGCCAGCAGCTTACTGGGCTTCGACGAGCAGTACTTC.

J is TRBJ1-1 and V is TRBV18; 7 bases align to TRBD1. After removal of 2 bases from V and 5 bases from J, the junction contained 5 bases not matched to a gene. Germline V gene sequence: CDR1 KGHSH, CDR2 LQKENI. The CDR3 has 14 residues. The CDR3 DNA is TGTGCCAGCTCACCAGGGACAGATATTACTGAAGCTTTCTTT. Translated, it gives CASSPGTDITEAFF.

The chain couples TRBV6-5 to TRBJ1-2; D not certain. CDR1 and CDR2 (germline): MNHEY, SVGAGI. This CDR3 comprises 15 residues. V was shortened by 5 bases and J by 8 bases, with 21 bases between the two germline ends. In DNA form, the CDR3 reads TGTGCCAGCAGTACACCCCGAGGAGGGTCCGAGGGCTACACCTTC. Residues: CASSTPRGGSEGYTF.